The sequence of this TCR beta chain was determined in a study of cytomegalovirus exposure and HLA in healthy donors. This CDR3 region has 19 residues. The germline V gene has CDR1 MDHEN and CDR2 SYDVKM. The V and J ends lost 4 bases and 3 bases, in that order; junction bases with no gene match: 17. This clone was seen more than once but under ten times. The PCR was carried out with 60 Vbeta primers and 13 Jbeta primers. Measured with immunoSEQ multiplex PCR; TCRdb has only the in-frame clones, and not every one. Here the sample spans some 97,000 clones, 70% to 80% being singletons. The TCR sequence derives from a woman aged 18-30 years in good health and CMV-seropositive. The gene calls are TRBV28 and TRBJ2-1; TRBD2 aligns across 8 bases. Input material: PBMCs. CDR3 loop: CASSSLGTTGGLYYNEQFF. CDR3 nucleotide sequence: TGTGCCAGCAGTTCCCTTGGGACAACGGGAGGGCTATACTACAATGAGCAGTTCTTC.